This paragraph covers one T cell receptor (beta chain) sequence. Its antigen remains unidentified. Base qualities are not provided; no much larger clone lies one nucleotide away. V is cut by 7 bases and J by 0 bases, and the space between the germline ends is 9 bases. The CDR3 covers 12 residues, taking in both the cysteine and the phenylalanine. The entry retains the CDR3 DNA only, 36 bases that are in frame from base 1. Taken from the germline V gene, the CDR1 and CDR2 loops are SQVTM and ANQGSEA. The time point label, read with the paper, signifies: baseline before first vaccination. Samples from vaccinated people were obtained from the UK trials COV001 and COV002, which included a single-blind randomized controlled phase 2/3 trial of AZD1222 (ChAdOx1 nCoV-19) in healthy adults. For TCRbeta chain sequencing, PBMC samples were collected from trial participants at day 0 and at day 28 after the second dose.

This specimen belongs to a study of T cell responses to AZD1222 COVID-19 vaccine (dated by TCRdb to about 2021). Regarding the study in general: AZD1222 recipients with second doses at about 4 weeks or about 12 weeks were pooled, because spike-specific TCR depth and breadth did not differ between schedules. TCR sequencing was performed for more than 230 trial participants, of whom roughly 200 were given two doses of AZD1222 and approximately 25 were given two doses of MenACWY control vaccine. Enrollment into the trials was organized by age into subgroups of 18-55, 56-69 and 70-plus years, and those subgroups contained roughly 150, 30 and 60 TCR-sequenced participants, respectively. The paper's findings and limits, for the study overall: Epitopes outside the regions mutated in the B.1.351 and B.1.1.7 variants were reportedly recognized by nearly half of the unique spike-specific TCRs. Most participants were white British and females outnumbered males, and the authors suggested that clonal diversity may have been underestimated. The 56-69-year group was small, and its depth increase did not reach significance, likely because of low power. Vaccine-associated CD4 TCRs spanned the whole spike protein, with dominant responses in regions 160-218 and 743-854. Because no day 14 peak-response samples were available, the repertoires could be characterized only after the peak T cell response. Conclusions about previously exposed vaccinees were limited because only a handful of AZD1222 recipients were SARS-CoV-2 seropositive at baseline. After two AZD1222 doses, spike-specific TCR breadth and depth were significantly higher than at day 0 and than in MenACWY recipients.

The CDR3 regions of human TCRbeta chains were subjected to immunosequencing. The authors' analysis ran thus. Repertoire TCRs were matched against a reference library of SARS-CoV-2-specific TCRs generated with the MIRA antigen-specificity platform. Breadth meant the fraction of unique TCRs that were SARS-CoV-2-associated, whereas depth meant the fraction of total T cells that were SARS-CoV-2-associated. Using the MIRA data, every spike-specific TCR was mapped to the spike region that the TCR reacted to and assigned to either a CD4 or a CD8 class. Log10-transformed breadth and depth values were compared by one-way ANOVA with Sidak's multiple comparisons tests. TCRdb limited this immuneACCESS table to in-frame rearrangements with V and J called. A share of clones is missing; checked studies link under half to unresolved V genes, and the rest is unexplained. V, J and clone size are those of that table, while D and trimming were read from the DNA. In all, the sample holds approximately 110,000 clones, and around 89% of those were seen once. Jointly, the top ten make up less than 6% of the sample.

The material was peripheral blood, obtained on day 0 of AZD1222 vaccination. This sequence was found in an adult in good health. In this chain, TRBV29-1 is recombined with TRBJ1-1; the D gene lacks a confident call. The CDR3 protein: CSGGRMNTEAFF. The nucleotides read TGCAGCGGTGGACGGATGAACACTGAAGCTTTCTTT. The CDR3 plus the reference TRBV29-1 and TRBJ1-1 genes for the other parts give the full variable domain: SAVISQKPSRDICQRGTSLTIQCQVDSQVTMMFWYRQQPGQSLTLIATANQGSEATYESGFVIDKFPISRPNLTFSTLTVSNMSPEDSSIYLCSGGRMNTEAFFGQGTRLTVV.